This TCR beta chain was profiled in a study of blood T cell repertoires in COVID-19 (dated by TCRdb to the early 2020s). In the study overall: Collaborator samples came from the United States, Italy and Spain and covered acute and convalescent phases of COVID-19. A de-identified subject ID, COVID-19 status, age in years and sex were almost always included in the sample metadata. The dataset comprised deeply sampled blood TCRbeta repertoires from subjects exposed to, actively infected with, or recovered from COVID-19. The repertoires were made available in a free public database intended to serve as a resource for research on the immune response to SARS-CoV-2. The material from the prospective study consisted of cDNA or gDNA derived from T cells, B-cell-depleted T cells, or PBMCs. Samples came from the ongoing ImmuneRACE study (first 160 participants) plus 1,254 subjects from 6 global collaborators. HLA class I and class II types, where available, came from metadata supplied by the sample provider rather than from assay-based typing.

Each collaborating institution followed its own protocols to collect whole blood in K2EDTA tubes. Collaborator samples were shipped for TCRbeta analysis as frozen whole blood, isolated PBMCs, or DNA extracted from either sample type. What the study reported, not specific to this receptor: The amount of clinical and demographic metadata varied by source and participant and was provided uncurated.

Turning to this clone: What antigen it recognizes has not been identified. No base quality information exists; no much larger clone differs at one position.

TCRbeta CDR3 regions were amplified from genomic DNA using the immunoSEQ Assay, a bias-controlled multiplex PCR. Regarding the original processing steps: The number of nucleated cells in each sample was estimated by amplification of reference gene primers within the assay. Sequence reads were collapsed and filtered to measure the absolute abundance of every unique TCRbeta CDR3 rearrangement. For each sample, productive Simpson clonality was calculated by taking the square root of Simpson's diversity index across productive rearrangements. TCRdb holds this immuneACCESS table with in-frame rearrangements only. Some clones are missing; in checked studies, unresolved V genes explain under half, and the rest has no known cause. The V and J calls and clone size come from that table; D and trimming were worked out from the DNA. This sample gives roughly 200,000 clones in total; less than 90% of them show up just once. Roughly 18% of the sample is in the top ten clones.

Sample: peripheral blood. The receptor comes from a woman older than 75 with active or convalescent COVID-19.

In nucleotides, the sequence is TGTGCCAGCAGCAAAGACAGGGACCCCTACGAGCAGTACTTC. This gives the protein CASSKDRDPYEQYF. The chain is encoded by TRBV21-1 joined to TRBJ2-7; TRBD1 reflects the table's D call only, with no check against the DNA. TRBV21-1 is deemed a pseudogene. Counted from cysteine to phenylalanine, this CDR3 has 14 amino acids. Only CDR3 DNA remains: 42 bases, in frame from the first base.